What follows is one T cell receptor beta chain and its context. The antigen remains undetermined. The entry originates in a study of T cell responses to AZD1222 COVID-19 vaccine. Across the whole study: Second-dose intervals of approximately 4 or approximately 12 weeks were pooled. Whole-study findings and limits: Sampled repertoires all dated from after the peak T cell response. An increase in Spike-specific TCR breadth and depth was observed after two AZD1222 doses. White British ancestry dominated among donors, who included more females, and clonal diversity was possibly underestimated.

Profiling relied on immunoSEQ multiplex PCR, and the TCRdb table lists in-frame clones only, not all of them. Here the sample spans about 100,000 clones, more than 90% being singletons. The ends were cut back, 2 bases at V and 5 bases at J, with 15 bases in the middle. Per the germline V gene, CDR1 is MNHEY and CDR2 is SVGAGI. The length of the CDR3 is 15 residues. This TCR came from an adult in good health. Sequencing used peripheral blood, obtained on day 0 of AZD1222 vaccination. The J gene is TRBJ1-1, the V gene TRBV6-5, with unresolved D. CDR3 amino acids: CASSYDLTVRTEAFF. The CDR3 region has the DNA TGTGCCAGCAGTTACGACCTCACCGTTAGGACTGAAGCTTTCTTT.